The TCR beta chain described here comes from a study of cytomegalovirus exposure and HLA in healthy donors. Study-level background: The approximately 130 validation repertoires matched the roughly 670 first-cohort repertoires in platform, a later analysis reported. Study-level points and caveats: The authors listed approximately 150 TCR beta chains as cytomegalovirus-associated. In the 130 or so validation repertoires, a later analysis found that first-cohort TCR clusters tended to co-occur.

From germline, CDR1 is SGDLS and CDR2 YYNGEE. V lost 2 bases to trimming and J lost 4 bases, with 13 bases between them. This CDR3 comprises 15 residues. The study drew the donors from its approximately 110-subject validation cohort, separate from the approximately 700-subject first cohort. The table came from immunoSEQ multiplex PCR; TCRdb's copy has only in-frame clones and leaves some out. The sample carries fewer than 95,000 clones, 94% recorded once. On this clone itself: Antigen specificity is unknown.

The chain carries TRBV9 and TRBJ2-1, with D tentatively TRBD1 (6 bases). Sequencing input: PBMCs. This TCR derives from a woman aged 18-35 years in good health and CMV-seronegative. CDR3 in amino acids: CASSVGSGQYNEQFF. CDR3 sequence (DNA): TGTGCCAGCAGCGTGGGGTCGGGACAATACAATGAGCAGTTCTTC.